The rows below give T cell receptor beta chains drawn from one sample of a study of T-cell memory formation after mild COVID-19. TCRdb independently ran MiXCR on the 5' RACE reads; one entry per CDR3 protein. The repertoire holds some 300,000 distinct CDR3 sequences, with 20% to 25% as singletons. Sequencing was done on a sample of PBMCs or a T cell subset sorted from them (not recorded which). These receptors were obtained from a man aged 18 to 29 who had mild COVID-19 (a few samples of this study predate the infection). Cell type and time point are not known. CDR3s include the opening cysteine and the closing phenylalanine or tryptophan. The order of the fields is CDR3 protein, CDR3 length, J gene, V gene.

CDR3: CASSSGTSGPQETQYF
length: 16
J: TRBJ2-5
V: TRBV12-3/TRBV12-4

CDR3: CASSLGHSSETQYF
length: 14
J: TRBJ2-5
V: TRBV5-4

CDR3: CASSQARIEDTGELFF
length: 16
J: TRBJ2-2
V: TRBV4-3

CDR3: CASSLSWDYGYTF
length: 13
J: TRBJ1-2
V: TRBV5-8

CDR3: CASSLDRGRGDSEAFF
length: 16
J: TRBJ1-1
V: TRBV7-9

CDR3: CASSYSYRQGKYEQYF
length: 16
J: TRBJ2-7
V: TRBV6-5

CDR3: CASSSTGTGELFF
length: 13
J: TRBJ2-2
V: TRBV7-3

CDR3: CASSLEPRSYEQYF
length: 14
J: TRBJ2-7
V: TRBV5-4

CDR3: CASSRTSGGAFQYF
length: 14
J: TRBJ2-5
V: TRBV5-1

CDR3: CASRGGLQETQYF
length: 13
J: TRBJ2-5
V: TRBV13

CDR3: CASRQTQGSDEQFF
length: 14
J: TRBJ2-1
V: TRBV10-1

CDR3: CATSRGRTDTQYF
length: 13
J: TRBJ2-3
V: TRBV10-1

CDR3: CASSTSYQETQYF
length: 13
J: TRBJ2-5
V: TRBV7-2

CDR3: CASSVAGYNSPLHF
length: 14
J: TRBJ1-6
V: TRBV9

CDR3: CSAQPTGLDEQYF
length: 13
J: TRBJ2-7
V: TRBV29-1

CDR3: CASGLQNTEAFF
length: 12
J: TRBJ1-1
V: TRBV5-1

CDR3: CASSLGGGWPQHF
length: 13
J: TRBJ1-5
V: TRBV5-6

CDR3: CAASWVDEQFF
length: 11
J: TRBJ2-1
V: TRBV30

CDR3: CASSVKGSSSPLHF
length: 14
J: TRBJ1-6
V: TRBV9

CDR3: CASSQEPGGSGYTF
length: 14
J: TRBJ1-2
V: TRBV3-1

CDR3: CASSYGTGGGYTF
length: 13
J: TRBJ1-2
V: TRBV6-5

CDR3: CASSLARLTDTQYF
length: 14
J: TRBJ2-3
V: TRBV7-2

CDR3: CSARSGVDEQYF
length: 12
J: TRBJ2-7
V: TRBV20-1

CDR3: CASSHLRTGEQPQHF
length: 15
J: TRBJ1-5
V: TRBV4-2

CDR3: CSARGSGGRATGELFF
length: 16
J: TRBJ2-2
V: TRBV20-1

CDR3: CASSLAGAGEYTDTQYF
length: 17
J: TRBJ2-3
V: TRBV7-2

CDR3: CASSPGRWPYNEQFF
length: 15
J: TRBJ2-1
V: TRBV4-3

CDR3: CASSPFGQNNQPQHF
length: 15
J: TRBJ1-5
V: TRBV18

CDR3: CASSQGLAGGTTGELFF
length: 17
J: TRBJ2-2
V: TRBV3-1

CDR3: CASSPDADTQYF
length: 12
J: TRBJ2-3
V: TRBV6-6

CDR3: CASSLTDGALFF
length: 12
J: TRBJ2-1
V: TRBV7-3

CDR3: CASSFRSYLGQDSYEQYF
length: 18
J: TRBJ2-7
V: TRBV12-3/TRBV12-4

CDR3: CASASRLAGPGELFF
length: 15
J: TRBJ2-2
V: TRBV6-5

CDR3: CASSPTEKPNTEAFF
length: 15
J: TRBJ1-1
V: TRBV18

CDR3: CASSHYSTDTQYF
length: 13
J: TRBJ2-3
V: TRBV5-1

CDR3: CASSHQWLAETQYF
length: 14
J: TRBJ2-5
V: TRBV5-1

CDR3: CSAPGKQGAYGYTF
length: 14
J: TRBJ1-2
V: TRBV20-1

CDR3: CASSSIGPLHF
length: 11
J: TRBJ1-6
V: TRBV5-6

CDR3: CASSDQGGGDEQFF
length: 14
J: TRBJ2-1
V: TRBV25-1

CDR3: CSARGQGVTEAFF
length: 13
J: TRBJ1-1
V: TRBV20-1

CDR3: CASTRDGSNTEAFF
length: 14
J: TRBJ1-1
V: TRBV5-1

CDR3: CASSGDGGATYNEQFF
length: 16
J: TRBJ2-1
V: TRBV5-1

CDR3: CASTLGTRNSPLHF
length: 14
J: TRBJ1-6
V: TRBV27

CDR3: CASSPDATNEKLFF
length: 14
J: TRBJ1-4
V: TRBV11-1

CDR3: CASSLDRGIPPDTQYF
length: 16
J: TRBJ2-3
V: TRBV7-9